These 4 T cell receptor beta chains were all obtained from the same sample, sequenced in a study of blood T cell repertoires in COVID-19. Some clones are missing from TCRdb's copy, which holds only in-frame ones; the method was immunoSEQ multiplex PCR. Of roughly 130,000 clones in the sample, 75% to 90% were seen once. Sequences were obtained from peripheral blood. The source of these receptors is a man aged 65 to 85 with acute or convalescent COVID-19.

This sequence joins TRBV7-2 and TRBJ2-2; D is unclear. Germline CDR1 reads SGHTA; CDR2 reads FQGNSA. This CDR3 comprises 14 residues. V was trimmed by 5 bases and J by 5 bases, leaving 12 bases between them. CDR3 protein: CASSRWPGTGELFF. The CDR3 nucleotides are TGTGCCAGCAGCCGTTGGCCAGGTACCGGGGAGCTGTTTTTT.

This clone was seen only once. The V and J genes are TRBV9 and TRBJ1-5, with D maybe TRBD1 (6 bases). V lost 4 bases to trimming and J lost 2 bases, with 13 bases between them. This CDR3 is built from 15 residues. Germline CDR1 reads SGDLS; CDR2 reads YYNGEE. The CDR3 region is CASSPSSGGNQPQHF. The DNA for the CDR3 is TGTGCCAGCAGCCCCTCCTCAGGGGGCAATCAGCCCCAGCATTTT. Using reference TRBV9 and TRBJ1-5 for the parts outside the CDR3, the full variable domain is DSGVTQTPKHLITATGQRVTLRCSPRSGDLSVYWYQQSLDQGLQFLIQYYNGEERAKGNILERFSAQQFPDLHSELNLSSLELGDSALYFCASSPSSGGNQPQHFGDGTRLSIL.

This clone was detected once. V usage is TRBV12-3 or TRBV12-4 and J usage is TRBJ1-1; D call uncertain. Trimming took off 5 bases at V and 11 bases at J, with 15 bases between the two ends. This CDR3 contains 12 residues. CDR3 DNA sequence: TGTGCCAGCAGTCCGTCTCAGGCGGGGGCTTTCTTT. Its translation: CASSPSQAGAFF.

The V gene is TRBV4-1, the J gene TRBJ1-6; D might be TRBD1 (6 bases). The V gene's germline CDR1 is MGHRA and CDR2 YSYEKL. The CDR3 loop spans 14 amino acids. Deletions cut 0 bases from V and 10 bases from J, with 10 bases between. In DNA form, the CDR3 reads TGCGCCAGCAGCCAAGATATCAGGGGCTCACCCCTCCACTTT. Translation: CASSQDIRGSPLHF.